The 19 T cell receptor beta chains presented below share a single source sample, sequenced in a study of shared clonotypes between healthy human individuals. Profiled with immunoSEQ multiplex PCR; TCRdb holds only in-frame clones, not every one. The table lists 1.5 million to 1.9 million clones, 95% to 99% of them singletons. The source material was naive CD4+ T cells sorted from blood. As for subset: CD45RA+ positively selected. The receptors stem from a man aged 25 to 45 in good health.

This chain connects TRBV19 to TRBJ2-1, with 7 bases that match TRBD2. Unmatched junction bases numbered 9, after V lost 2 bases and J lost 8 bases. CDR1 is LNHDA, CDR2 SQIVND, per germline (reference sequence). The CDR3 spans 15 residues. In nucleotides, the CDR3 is TGTGCCAGTAGTATACGGGCGGGAGTGTTCGATGAGCAGTTCTTC. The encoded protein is CASSIRAGVFDEQFF.

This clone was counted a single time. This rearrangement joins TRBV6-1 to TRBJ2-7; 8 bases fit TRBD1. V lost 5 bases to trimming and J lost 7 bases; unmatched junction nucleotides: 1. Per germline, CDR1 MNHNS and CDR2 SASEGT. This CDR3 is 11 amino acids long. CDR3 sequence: CASSWDREQYF. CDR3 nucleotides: TGTGCCAGCAGTTGGGACAGGGAGCAGTACTTC.

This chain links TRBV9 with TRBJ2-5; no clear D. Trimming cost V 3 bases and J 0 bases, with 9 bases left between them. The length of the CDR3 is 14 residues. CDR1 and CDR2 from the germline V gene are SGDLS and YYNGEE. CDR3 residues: CASSALANQETQYF. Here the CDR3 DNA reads TGTGCCAGCAGCGCCTTGGCAAACCAAGAGACCCAGTACTTC. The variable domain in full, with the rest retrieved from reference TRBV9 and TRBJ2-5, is DSGVTQTPKHLITATGQRVTLRCSPRSGDLSVYWYQQSLDQGLQFLIQYYNGEERAKGNILERFSAQQFPDLHSELNLSSLELGDSALYFCASSALANQETQYFGPGTRLLVL.

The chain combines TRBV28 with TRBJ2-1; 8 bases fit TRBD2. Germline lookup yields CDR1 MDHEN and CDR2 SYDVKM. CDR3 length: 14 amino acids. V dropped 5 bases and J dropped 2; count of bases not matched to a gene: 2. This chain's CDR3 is CASSKGLAYNEQFF. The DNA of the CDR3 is TGTGCCAGCAGTAAGGGACTAGCCTACAATGAGCAGTTCTTC. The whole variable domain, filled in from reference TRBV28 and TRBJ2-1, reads DVKVTQSSRYLVKRTGEKVFLECVQDMDHENMFWYRQDPGLGLRLIYFSYDVKMKEKGDIPEGYSVSREKKERFSLILESASTNQTSMYLCASSKGLAYNEQFFGPGTRLTVL.

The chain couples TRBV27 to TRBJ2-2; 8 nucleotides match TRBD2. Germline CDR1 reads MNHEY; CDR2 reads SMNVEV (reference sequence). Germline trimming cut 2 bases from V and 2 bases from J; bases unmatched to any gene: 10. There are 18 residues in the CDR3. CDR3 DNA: TGTGCCAGCAGTTTACGAGGGGTTAGCGGGACTAACACCGGGGAGCTGTTTTTT. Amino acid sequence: CASSLRGVSGTNTGELFF.

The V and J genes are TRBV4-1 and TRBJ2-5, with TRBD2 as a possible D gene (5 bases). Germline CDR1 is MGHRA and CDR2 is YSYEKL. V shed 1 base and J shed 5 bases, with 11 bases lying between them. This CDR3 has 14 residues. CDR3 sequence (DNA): TGCGCCAGCAGCCAAGCGATACGGGGTGAGACCCAGTACTTC. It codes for CASSQAIRGETQYF.

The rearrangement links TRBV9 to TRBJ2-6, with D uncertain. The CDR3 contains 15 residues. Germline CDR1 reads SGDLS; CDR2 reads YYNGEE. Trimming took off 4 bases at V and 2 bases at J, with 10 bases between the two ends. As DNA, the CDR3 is TGTGCCAGCAGCCCGCTGCACACTGGGGCCAACGTCCTGACTTTC. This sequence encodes CASSPLHTGANVLTF.

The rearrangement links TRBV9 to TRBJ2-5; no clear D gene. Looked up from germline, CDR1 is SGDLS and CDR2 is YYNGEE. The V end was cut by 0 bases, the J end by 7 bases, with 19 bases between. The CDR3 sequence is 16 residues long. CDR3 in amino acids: CASSVGPPSGVGTQYF. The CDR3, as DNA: TGTGCCAGCAGCGTAGGCCCCCCCTCTGGAGTAGGGACCCAGTACTTC.

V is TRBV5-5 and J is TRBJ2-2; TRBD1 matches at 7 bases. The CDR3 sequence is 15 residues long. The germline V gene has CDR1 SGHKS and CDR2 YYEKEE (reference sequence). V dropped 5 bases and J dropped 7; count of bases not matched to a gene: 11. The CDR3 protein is CASRQQGFDIGELFF. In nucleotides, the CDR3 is TGTGCCAGCAGACAACAGGGGTTCGATATCGGGGAGCTGTTTTTT.

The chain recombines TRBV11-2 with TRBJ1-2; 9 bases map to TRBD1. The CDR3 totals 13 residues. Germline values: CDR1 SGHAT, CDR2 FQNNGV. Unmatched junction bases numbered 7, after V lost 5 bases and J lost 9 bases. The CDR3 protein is CASSEDRGLSYTF. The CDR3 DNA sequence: TGTGCCAGCAGCGAAGACAGGGGGTTGAGCTACACCTTC.

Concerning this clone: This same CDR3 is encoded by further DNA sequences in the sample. CDR3 DNA: TGTGCCAGTAGTATAGGGCGCACAGATACGCAGTATTTT. This codes for CASSIGRTDTQYF. The chain recombines TRBV19 with TRBJ2-3; no clear D gene. The CDR3 length is 13 residues. The germline gives CDR1 LNHDA, CDR2 SQIVND (reference sequence). Trimming stripped 1 base from V and 1 base from J, with 3 bases between.

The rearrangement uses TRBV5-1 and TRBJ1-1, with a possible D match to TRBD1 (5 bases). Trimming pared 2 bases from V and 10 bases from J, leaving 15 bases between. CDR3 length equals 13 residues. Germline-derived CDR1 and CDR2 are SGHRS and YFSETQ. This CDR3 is CASSLGGAERAFF. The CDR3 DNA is TGCGCCAGCAGCTTAGGAGGGGCAGAGAGAGCTTTCTTT.

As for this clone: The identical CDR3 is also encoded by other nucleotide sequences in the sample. The CDR3 DNA is TGTGCCAGCAGCCCCGGGACAGCGTATGGCTACACCTTC. Its translation: CASSPGTAYGYTF. The V call is TRBV7-9, the J call TRBJ1-2; 7 bases match TRBD1. This CDR3 spans 13 amino acids. Trimming took 5 bases from V and 5 from J; bases not matched to a gene: 5. Germline V gene sequence: CDR1 SEHNR, CDR2 FQNEAQ (reference sequence). The complete variable domain, with remaining parts taken from reference TRBV7-9 and TRBJ1-2, reads DTGVSQNPRHKITKRGQNVTFRCDPISEHNRLYWYRQTLGQGPEFLTYFQNEAQLEKSRLLSDRFSAERPKGSFSTLEIQRTEQGDSAMYLCASSPGTAYGYTFGSGTRLTVV.

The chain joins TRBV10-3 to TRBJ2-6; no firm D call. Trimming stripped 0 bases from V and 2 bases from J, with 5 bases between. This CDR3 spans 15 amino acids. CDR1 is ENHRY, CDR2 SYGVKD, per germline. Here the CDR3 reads CAISESGTGANVLTF. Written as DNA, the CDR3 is TGTGCCATCAGTGAGTCGGGGACTGGGGCCAACGTCCTGACTTTC.

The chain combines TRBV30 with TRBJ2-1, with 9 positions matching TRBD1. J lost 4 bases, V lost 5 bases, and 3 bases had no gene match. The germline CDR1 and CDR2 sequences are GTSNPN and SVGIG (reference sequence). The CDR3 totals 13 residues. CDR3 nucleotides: TGTGCCTGGTCGGGACAGGGTTACAATGAGCAGTTCTTC. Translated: CAWSGQGYNEQFF.

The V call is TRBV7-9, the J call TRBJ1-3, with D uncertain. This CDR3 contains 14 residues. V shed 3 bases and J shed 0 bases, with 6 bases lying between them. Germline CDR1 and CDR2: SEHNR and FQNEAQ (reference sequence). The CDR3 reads CASSFGDSGNTIYF. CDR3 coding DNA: TGTGCCAGCAGCTTTGGGGACTCTGGAAACACCATATATTTT.

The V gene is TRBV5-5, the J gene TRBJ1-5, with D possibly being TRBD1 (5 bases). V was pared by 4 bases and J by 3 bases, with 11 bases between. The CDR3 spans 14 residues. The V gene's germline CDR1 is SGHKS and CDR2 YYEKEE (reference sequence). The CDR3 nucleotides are TGTGCCAGCAGCGCGGGACGGGACAATCAGCCCCAGCATTTT. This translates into CASSAGRDNQPQHF.

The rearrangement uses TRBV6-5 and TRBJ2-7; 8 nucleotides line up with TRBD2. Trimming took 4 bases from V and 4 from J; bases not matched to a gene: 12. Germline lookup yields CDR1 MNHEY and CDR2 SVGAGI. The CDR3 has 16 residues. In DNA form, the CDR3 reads TGTGCCAGCAGTTGGGGTATAGAAGCGGGAGCTTACGAGCAGTACTTC. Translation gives CASSWGIEAGAYEQYF.

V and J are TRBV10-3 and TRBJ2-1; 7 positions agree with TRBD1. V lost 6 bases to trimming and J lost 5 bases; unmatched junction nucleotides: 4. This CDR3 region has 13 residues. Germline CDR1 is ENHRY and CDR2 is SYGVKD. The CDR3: CAIRGQANNEQFF. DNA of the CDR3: TGTGCCATCAGAGGACAGGCGAACAATGAGCAGTTCTTC.